Listed below are T cell receptor beta chains from one sample, sequenced in a study of early T cells in non-severe SARS-CoV-2 infection. Via MiXCR, TCRdb re-called the 5' RACE reads, giving one row per CDR3 protein. Of 62,000 or so distinct CDR3 sequences in the sample, more than 9% were seen once. The sample was whole blood. The receptors come from an adult who was a healthcare worker with PCR-confirmed SARS-CoV-2 infection or an uninfected control (not recorded which). Both conserved end residues are part of each CDR3.

V gene,CDR3 length,CDR3 protein
TRBV7-9,13,CASSSIGANVLTF
TRBV7-2,15,CASSPRTGVNEKLFF
TRBV5-6,15,CASSLEDRMNTEAFF
TRBV20-1,15,CSARQGGSYNSPLHF
TRBV7-8,12,CASSARGNEQFF
TRBV12-3/TRBV12-4,16,CASSLPSGVTGNTIYF
TRBV20-1,23,CSARDLSGNLAGGPDSGANVLTF
TRBV12-3/TRBV12-4,15,CASTHTGSGGNTIYF
TRBV20-1,13,CSARQTIQETQYF
TRBV20-1,15,CSVAHSRGFGYGYTF
TRBV7-2,14,CASSSKRGLETQYF
TRBV3-1,13,CASSYGTGDGYTF
TRBV12-3/TRBV12-4,14,CASTIFLQPDTGIF
TRBV20-1,13,CSARAGGPETQYF
TRBV9,16,CASSADTLGIYNEQFF
TRBV11-2,17,CASSLQGQGLVYNEQFF
TRBV6-5,18,CASSYLAVSTSYNSPLHF
TRBV5-4,14,CASRARAGDNEQFF
TRBV7-6,14,CASSLGVQSYGYTF
TRBV7-8,14,CASSSRTGGTEAFF